This T cell receptor beta chain was observed in a study of shared clonotypes between healthy human individuals. In this sample, this clone turned up once. The antigen remains undetermined. Study outcomes and limitations: Sequencing of the sorted subsets was shown by rarefaction to be incomplete despite large depth. Represented diversity, genetic and exposure-history alike, was limited by few donors.

Unmatched junction bases numbered 5, after V lost 1 base and J lost 2 bases. The CDR3 contains 16 residues. Germline V gene data show CDR1 as MGHRA and CDR2 as YSYEKL. Only in-frame clones appear in the TCRdb table, and some are missing; sequencing was by immunoSEQ multiplex PCR. The repertoire holds about 2 million clones, 90% to 95% seen once, with around 0.13% in the top ten. This receptor was obtained from a man between 18 and 29 years old in good health. The chain employs TRBV4-1 and TRBJ2-3; 8 nucleotides agree with TRBD2. The sample was naive CD4+ T cells sorted from blood. Subset indicated: CD45RA+ positively selected. CDR3 residues: CASSQGWRGVTDTQYF. The CDR3 DNA reads TGCGCCAGCAGCCAAGGGTGGCGGGGGGTCACAGATACGCAGTATTTT.